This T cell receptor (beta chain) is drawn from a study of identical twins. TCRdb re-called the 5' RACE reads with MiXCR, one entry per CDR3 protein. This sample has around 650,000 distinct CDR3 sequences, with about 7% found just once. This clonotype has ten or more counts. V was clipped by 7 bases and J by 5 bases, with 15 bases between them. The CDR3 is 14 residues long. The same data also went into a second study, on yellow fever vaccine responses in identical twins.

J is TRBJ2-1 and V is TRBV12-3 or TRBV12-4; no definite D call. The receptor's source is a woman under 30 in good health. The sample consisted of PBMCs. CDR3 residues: CASTSKGRHNEQFF. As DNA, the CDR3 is TGTGCCAGCACTTCAAAGGGCAGGCACAATGAGCAGTTCTTC.